One and the same sample provided the 4 T cell receptor beta chains below, sequenced in a study of response to subunit inactivated influenza vaccine. TCRdb recomputed calls from the RT-PCR reads with MiXCR, one row per CDR3 protein. This sample has approximately 530,000 distinct CDR3 sequences, with approximately 13% found just once. The sequencing used PBMCs from blood, collected roughly 46 days after vaccination. These receptors were taken from a man in his fifties or sixties who received an inactivated influenza vaccine.

CDR3 in DNA: TGTGCCAGCTCACTAAACAGTGAAGGTGAAGCTTTCTTT. This sequence encodes CASSLNSEGEAFF. This chain uses TRBV18 with TRBJ1-1; no reliable D call. CDR1 and CDR2 (germline): KGHSH, LQKENI. This CDR3 is 13 amino acids long. V gave up 4 bases and J gave up 7 bases, with 13 bases separating them.

This clonotype came up a few times. This rearrangement joins TRBV4-1 to TRBJ1-1; TRBD1 might be the D (6 bases). Per the germline V gene, CDR1 is MGHRA and CDR2 is YSYEKL. V was shortened by 4 bases and J by 5 bases, with 14 bases between the two germline ends. The CDR3 runs 14 residues. The CDR3 protein is CASSRRGVSTEAFF. The CDR3 DNA reads TGCGCCAGCAGCCGGAGGGGGGTATCGACTGAAGCTTTCTTT.

This sequence joins TRBV9 and TRBJ2-7, with TRBD2 matching 11 bases. V shed 5 bases, J shed 0 bases, and the junction held 4 bases outside the gene matches. The CDR3 is made up of 15 amino acids. From germline, CDR1 is SGDLS and CDR2 YYNGEE. CDR3 protein: CASSKTSGGSYEQYF. DNA of the CDR3: TGTGCCAGCAGTAAAACTAGCGGGGGCTCCTACGAGCAGTACTTC.

This clonotype has only a few counts. Germline and junction disagree at one end, which may indicate a read error. J is TRBJ2-1 and V is TRBV20-1; 13 nucleotides match TRBD2. Per the germline V gene, CDR1 is DFQATT and CDR2 is SNEGSKA (reference sequence). There are 15 residues in the CDR3. CDR3 in amino acids: CNARGTSGTTMKQFF. The CDR3 DNA follows: TGCAATGCTAGGGGGACTAGCGGGACTACAATGAAGCAGTTCTTC.